This T cell receptor (beta chain) comes out of a study of T-cell memory formation after mild COVID-19. Concerning this clonotype: The target antigen is unknown.

Amplification by 5'RACE using constant-segment primers produced TCR alpha and TCR beta cDNA libraries that carried sample barcodes and UMIs. Via MiXCR, TCRdb re-called the 5' RACE reads, giving one row per CDR3 protein. The sample gives around 310,000 distinct CDR3 sequences, 13% to 15% of which show up once; 20% to 25% is in the top ten. V was trimmed by 4 bases and J by 3 bases, leaving 13 bases between them. This CDR3 spans 15 amino acids. From germline, CDR1 is SGHRS and CDR2 YFSETQ. Study results and caveats: Researchers report contracting CD4+ clones mostly in CM and EM, with CD8+ clones in EMRA. Pre-infection memory showed some responding clones, and this suggested that cross-reactive memory joined. Contracting clones, day 15 to 85, had balanced CD4/CD8, and later expanders favored CD4+.

The V and J genes are TRBV5-1 and TRBJ2-2; unclear D gene. This receptor was identified in a man aged 18 to 29 who had mild COVID-19 (a few samples of this study predate the infection). Cell type and time point are not known. Sequenced input: PBMCs or a T cell subset sorted from them (not recorded which). CDR3 nucleotides: TGCGCCAGCAGCCACCCCTCCTGGGACACCGGGGAGCTGTTTTTT. This translates into CASSHPSWDTGELFF.